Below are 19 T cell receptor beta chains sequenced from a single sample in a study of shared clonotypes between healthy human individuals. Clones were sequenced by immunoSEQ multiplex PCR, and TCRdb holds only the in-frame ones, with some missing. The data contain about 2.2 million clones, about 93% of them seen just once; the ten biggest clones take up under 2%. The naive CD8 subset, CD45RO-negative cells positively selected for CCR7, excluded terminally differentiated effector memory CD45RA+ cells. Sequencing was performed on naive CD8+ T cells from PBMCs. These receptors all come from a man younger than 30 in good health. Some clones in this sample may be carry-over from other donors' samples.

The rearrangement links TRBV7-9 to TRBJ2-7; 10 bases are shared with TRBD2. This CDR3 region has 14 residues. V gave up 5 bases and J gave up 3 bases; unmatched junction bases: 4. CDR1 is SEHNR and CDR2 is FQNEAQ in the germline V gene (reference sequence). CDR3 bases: TGTGCCAGCAGCAAGCGGGAGGGCCGCTACGAGCAGTACTTC. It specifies CASSKREGRYEQYF. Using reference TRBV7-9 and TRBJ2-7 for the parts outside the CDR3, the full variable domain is DTGVSQNPRHKITKRGQNVTFRCDPISEHNRLYWYRQTLGQGPEFLTYFQNEAQLEKSRLLSDRFSAERPKGSFSTLEIQRTEQGDSAMYLCASSKREGRYEQYFGPGTRLTVT.

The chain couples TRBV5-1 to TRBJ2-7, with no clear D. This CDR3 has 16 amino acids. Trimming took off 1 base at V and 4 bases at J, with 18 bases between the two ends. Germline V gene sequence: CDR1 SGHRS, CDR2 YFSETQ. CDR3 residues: CASSLSQSLPSYEQYF. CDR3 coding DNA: TGCGCCAGCAGCTTGTCGCAGTCCCTCCCGTCATACGAGCAGTACTTC.

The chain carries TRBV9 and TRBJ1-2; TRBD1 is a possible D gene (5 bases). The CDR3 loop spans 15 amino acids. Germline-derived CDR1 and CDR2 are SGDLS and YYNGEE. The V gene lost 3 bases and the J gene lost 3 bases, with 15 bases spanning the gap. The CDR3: CASSAGPRDDYGYTF. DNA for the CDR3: TGTGCCAGCAGCGCCGGGCCTCGGGACGACTATGGCTACACCTTC.

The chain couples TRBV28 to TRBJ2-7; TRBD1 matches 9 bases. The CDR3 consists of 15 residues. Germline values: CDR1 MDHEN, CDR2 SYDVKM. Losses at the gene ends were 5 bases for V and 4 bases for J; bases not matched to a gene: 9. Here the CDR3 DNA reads TGTGCCAGCAGTCCGCGTGGGACAGGGAGTTACGAGCAGTACTTC. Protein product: CASSPRGTGSYEQYF.

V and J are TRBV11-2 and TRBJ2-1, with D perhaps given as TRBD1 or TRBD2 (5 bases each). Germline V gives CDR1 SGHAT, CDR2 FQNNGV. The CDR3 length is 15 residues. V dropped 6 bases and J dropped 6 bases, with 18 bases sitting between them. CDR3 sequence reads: CASRNSERRGNEQFF. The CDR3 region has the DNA TGTGCCAGCAGAAATAGCGAAAGAAGGGGCAATGAGCAGTTCTTC. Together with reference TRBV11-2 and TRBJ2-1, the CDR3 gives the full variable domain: EAGVAQSPRYKIIEKRQSVAFWCNPISGHATLYWYQQILGQGPKLLIQFQNNGVVDDSQLPKDRFSAERLKGVDSTLKIQPAKLEDSAVYLCASRNSERRGNEQFFGPGTRLTVL.

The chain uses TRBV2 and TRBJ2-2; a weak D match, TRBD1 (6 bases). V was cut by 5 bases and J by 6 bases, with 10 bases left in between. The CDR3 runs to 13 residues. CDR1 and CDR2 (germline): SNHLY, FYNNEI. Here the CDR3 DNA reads TGTGCCAGCAGTCTGGGGGCCCCCGGGGAGCTGTTTTTT. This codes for CASSLGAPGELFF.

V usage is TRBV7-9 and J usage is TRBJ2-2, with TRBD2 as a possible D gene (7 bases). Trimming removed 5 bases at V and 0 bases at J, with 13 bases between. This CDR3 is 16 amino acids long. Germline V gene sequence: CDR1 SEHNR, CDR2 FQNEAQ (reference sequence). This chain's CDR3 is CASSPNGGPNTGELFF. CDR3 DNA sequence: TGTGCCAGCAGCCCGAACGGGGGGCCGAACACCGGGGAGCTGTTTTTT.

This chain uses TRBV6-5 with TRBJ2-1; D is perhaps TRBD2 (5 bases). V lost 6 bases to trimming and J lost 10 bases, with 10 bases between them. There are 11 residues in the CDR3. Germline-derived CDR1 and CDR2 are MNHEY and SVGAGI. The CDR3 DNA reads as TGTGCCAGCAGCGAGGGCCCCGAGCAGTTCTTC. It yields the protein CASSEGPEQFF.

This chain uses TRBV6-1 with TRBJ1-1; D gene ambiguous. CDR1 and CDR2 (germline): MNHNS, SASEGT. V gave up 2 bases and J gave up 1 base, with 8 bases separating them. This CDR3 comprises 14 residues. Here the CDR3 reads CASSEPYSNTEAFF. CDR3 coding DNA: TGTGCCAGCAGTGAACCCTATTCGAACACTGAAGCTTTCTTT.

The CDR3 here is CASSLNSNEQFF. In DNA, the CDR3 is TGTGCCAGCAGTTTAAATTCGAATGAGCAGTTCTTC. The chain joins TRBV27 to TRBJ2-1; D gene ambiguous. V lost 2 bases and J 7 bases, leaving 6 bases between the germline ends. The CDR3 spans 12 residues. In germline, CDR1 is MNHEY, CDR2 SMNVEV (reference sequence).

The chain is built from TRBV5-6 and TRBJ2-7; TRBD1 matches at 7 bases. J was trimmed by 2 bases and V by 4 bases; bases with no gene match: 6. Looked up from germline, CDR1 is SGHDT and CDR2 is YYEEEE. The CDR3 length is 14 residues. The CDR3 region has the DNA TGTGCCAGCAGCCCGACAGGGCCCCCCTACGAGCAGTACTTC. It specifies CASSPTGPPYEQYF.

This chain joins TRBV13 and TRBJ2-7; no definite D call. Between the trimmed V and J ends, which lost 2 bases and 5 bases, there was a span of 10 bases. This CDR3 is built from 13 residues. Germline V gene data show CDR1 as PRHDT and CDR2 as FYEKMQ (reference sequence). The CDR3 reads CASSLRAAHEQYF. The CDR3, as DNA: TGTGCCAGCAGCTTAAGGGCCGCCCACGAGCAGTACTTC.

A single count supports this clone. CDR3 bases: TGTGCCATCAGTGAGTCTGGCGGGAAAGAGACCCAGTACTTC. Encoded protein: CAISESGGKETQYF. This chain connects TRBV10-3 to TRBJ2-5; perhaps TRBD2 as D (6 bases). There are 14 residues in the CDR3. Trimming stripped 0 bases from V and 3 bases from J, with 8 bases between. Looked up from germline, CDR1 is ENHRY and CDR2 is SYGVKD.

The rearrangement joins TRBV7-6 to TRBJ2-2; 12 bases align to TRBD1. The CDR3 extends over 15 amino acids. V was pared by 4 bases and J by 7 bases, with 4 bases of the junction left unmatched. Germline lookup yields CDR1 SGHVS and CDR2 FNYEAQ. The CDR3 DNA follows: TGTGCCAGCAGCTGGGACAGGGGGCCGAACGGGGAGCTGTTTTTT. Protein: CASSWDRGPNGELFF.

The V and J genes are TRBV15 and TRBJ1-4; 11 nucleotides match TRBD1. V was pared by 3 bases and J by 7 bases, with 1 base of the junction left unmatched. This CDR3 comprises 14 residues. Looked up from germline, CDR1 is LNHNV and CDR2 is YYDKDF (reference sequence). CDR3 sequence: CATSRGTGGEKLFF. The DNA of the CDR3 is TGTGCCACCAGCAGGGGGACAGGGGGTGAAAAACTGTTTTTT.

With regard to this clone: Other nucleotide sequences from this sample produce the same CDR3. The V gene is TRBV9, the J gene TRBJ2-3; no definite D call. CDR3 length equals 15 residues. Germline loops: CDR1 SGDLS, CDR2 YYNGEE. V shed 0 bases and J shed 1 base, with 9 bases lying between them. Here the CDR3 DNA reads TGTGCCAGCAGCGTAGCAAAAAGGGGCACAGATACGCAGTATTTT. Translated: CASSVAKRGTDTQYF.

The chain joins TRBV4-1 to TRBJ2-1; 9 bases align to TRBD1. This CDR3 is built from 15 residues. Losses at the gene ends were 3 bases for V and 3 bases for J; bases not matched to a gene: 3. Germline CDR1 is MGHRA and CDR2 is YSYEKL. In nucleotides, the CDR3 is TGCGCCAGCAGCCAGGGACAGGGCGGCTACAATGAGCAGTTCTTC. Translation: CASSQGQGGYNEQFF.

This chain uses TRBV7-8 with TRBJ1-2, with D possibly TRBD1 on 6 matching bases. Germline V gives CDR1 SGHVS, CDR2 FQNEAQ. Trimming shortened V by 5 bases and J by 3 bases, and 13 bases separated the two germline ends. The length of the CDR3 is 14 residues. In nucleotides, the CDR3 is TGTGCCAGCAGCGCCGTAGGGGGGCACTATGGCTACACCTTC. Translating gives CASSAVGGHYGYTF.

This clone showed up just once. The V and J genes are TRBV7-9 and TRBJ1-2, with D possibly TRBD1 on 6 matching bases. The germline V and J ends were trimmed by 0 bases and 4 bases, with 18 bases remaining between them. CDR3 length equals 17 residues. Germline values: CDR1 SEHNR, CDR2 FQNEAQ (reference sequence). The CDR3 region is CASSLALLEDSLYGYTF. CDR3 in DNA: TGTGCCAGCAGCTTAGCGTTATTAGAGGACAGCCTCTATGGCTACACCTTC.